Shown below are 15 T cell receptor beta chains from a single sample sequenced in a study of blood T cell repertoires in COVID-19. Only in-frame clones appear in the TCRdb table, and some are missing; sequencing was by immunoSEQ multiplex PCR. The repertoire holds about 280,000 clones, with roughly 85% as singletons. The material sequenced was peripheral blood. All receptors come from a woman aged 30 to 39 with active or convalescent COVID-19.

The chain uses TRBV15 and TRBJ2-3, with D possibly TRBD2 on 6 matching bases. Germline CDR1 LNHNV, CDR2 YYDKDF (reference sequence). The CDR3 length is 15 residues. Between the trimmed V and J ends, which lost 5 bases and 0 bases, there was a span of 12 bases. The DNA of the CDR3 is TGTGCCACCAGCCCCCGGGGGAGCAGCACAGATACGCAGTATTTT. The encoded protein is CATSPRGSSTDTQYF.

The gene calls are TRBV7-3 and TRBJ2-7, with a tentative D call TRBD1 (6 bases). The CDR3 is 13 residues long. Per germline, CDR1 SGHTA and CDR2 FQGTGA. V was cut by 3 bases and J by 4 bases, with 10 bases left in between. CDR3 nucleotide sequence: TGTGCCAGCAGCTTCTTCCAGGGGTACGAGCAGTACTTC. Its translation is CASSFFQGYEQYF.

For this clone: Other DNA sequences within the sample encode an identical CDR3. The V and J genes are TRBV3-1 (or the pseudogene TRBV3-2) and TRBJ2-3; TRBD1 aligns across 10 bases. Germline assignment: CDR1 LGHDT and CDR2 YNNKEL (reference sequence). Trimming cost V 9 bases and J 5 bases; bases outside gene matches: 5. CDR3 length equals 13 residues. The CDR3 DNA reads as TGTGCCAGTAGGGACAGGGGTAGAGATACGCAGTATTTT. Its translation is CASRDRGRDTQYF.

In DNA form, the CDR3 reads TGTGCCAGCAGTCGGACGACAGGGGAATCACCCCTCCACTTT. As protein: CASSRTTGESPLHF. The gene calls are TRBV6-5 and TRBJ1-6; 8 nucleotides match TRBD1. The CDR3 is 14 amino acids. Germline V gene sequence: CDR1 MNHEY, CDR2 SVGAGI. The V segment lost 5 bases and the J segment 10 bases; nucleotides outside the gene matches: 7.

This chain uses TRBV2 with TRBJ1-2; D gene ambiguous. This CDR3 is 12 amino acids long. Looked up from germline, CDR1 is SNHLY and CDR2 is FYNNEI. V was trimmed by 10 bases and J by 4 bases, leaving 13 bases between them. CDR3 sequence (DNA): TGTGCCAAAACAACGGGAGTCTATGGCTACACCTTC. The encoded protein is CAKTTGVYGYTF.

The V gene is TRBV3-1 (or the pseudogene TRBV3-2), the J gene TRBJ2-5; D might be TRBD2 (6 bases). The germline CDR1 and CDR2 sequences are LGHDT and YNNKEL (reference sequence). V was trimmed by 1 base and J by 1 base, leaving 13 bases between them. The CDR3 is 16 amino acids. This CDR3 reads CASSQGTTLSQETQYF. The CDR3 DNA follows: TGTGCCAGCAGCCAAGGGACTACCTTGTCCCAAGAGACCCAGTACTTC.

In its sample, this clone was seen a few times. The chain combines TRBV27 with TRBJ2-7, with D perhaps matching TRBD2 (6 bases). Germline V gene data show CDR1 as MNHEY and CDR2 as SMNVEV (reference sequence). V was pared by 8 bases and J by 8 bases, with 19 bases between. The CDR3 loop spans 13 amino acids. The CDR3 region has the DNA TGTGCCAGCCGACTAGTTCCCGACATGCAGCAGTACTTC. It is translated as CASRLVPDMQQYF.

This rearrangement joins TRBV6-5 to TRBJ1-1; no clear D. The CDR3 is 11 residues long. Germline assignment: CDR1 MNHEY and CDR2 SVGAGI. Between the trimmed V and J ends, which lost 2 bases and 4 bases, there was a span of 2 bases. The CDR3: CASSYRTEAFF. DNA for the CDR3: TGTGCCAGCAGTTACCGCACTGAAGCTTTCTTT.

This clone was seen a few times. J is TRBJ1-2 and V is TRBV6-4; the D is unclear. V lost 0 bases, J lost 8 bases, and 16 bases lay in between. Germline V gene data show CDR1 as MRHNA and CDR2 as SNTAGT. The CDR3 has 15 residues. Written as DNA, the CDR3 is TGTGCCAGCAGTGACTCGAGTTCGCGGAGCGGGGGCTACACCTTC. It yields the protein CASSDSSSRSGGYTF.

This chain connects TRBV4-3 to TRBJ2-1, with 10 bases identical to TRBD2. This CDR3 has 16 residues. Germline V CDR1 and CDR2: LGHNA, YSLEER. V was clipped by 1 base and J by 2 bases; unmatched bases: 2. In DNA form, the CDR3 reads TGCGCCAGCAGCCAAGGAGCGGGGGGGCCCTACAATGAGCAGTTCTTC. This translates into CASSQGAGGPYNEQFF.

The genes are TRBV27 and TRBJ1-6; D is perhaps TRBD1 (5 bases). The CDR3 is 13 residues long. Germline lookup yields CDR1 MNHEY and CDR2 SMNVEV (reference sequence). Trimming took off 3 bases at V and 11 bases at J, with 11 bases between the two ends. The CDR3 here is CASSFSQGAPLHF. In DNA, the CDR3 is TGTGCCAGCAGTTTTTCTCAGGGCGCACCCCTCCACTTT.

The chain links TRBV6-6 to TRBJ2-1; 10 bases match TRBD1. V was pared by 3 bases and J by 10 bases, with 6 bases of the junction left unmatched. From germline, CDR1 is MNHNY and CDR2 SVGAGI (reference sequence). The CDR3 is 14 residues long. The CDR3 loop is CASSYGTGVWEQFF. The CDR3 coding sequence is TGTGCCAGCAGTTATGGGACAGGGGTTTGGGAGCAGTTCTTC.

V and J are TRBV3-1 (or the pseudogene TRBV3-2) and TRBJ1-2; the D gene is possibly TRBD1 (5 bases). The CDR3 totals 15 residues. The germline V gene encodes CDR1 LGHDT and CDR2 YNNKEL (reference sequence). V was pared by 0 bases and J by 2 bases, with 10 bases between. The CDR3 DNA reads as TGTGCCAGCAGCCAAGACAGCAGGGCCAACTATGGCTACACCTTC. Amino acid sequence: CASSQDSRANYGYTF.

J is TRBJ2-7 and V is TRBV6-5; 9 bases match TRBD1. Germline assignment: CDR1 MNHEY and CDR2 SVGAGI. V shed 6 bases and J 0 bases; nucleotides not matched to a gene: 6. The CDR3 spans 15 residues. The CDR3 coding sequence is TGTGCCAGCAGAACACAGGGGGCTGGCTCCTACGAGCAGTACTTC. It specifies CASRTQGAGSYEQYF.

The gene calls are TRBV28 and TRBJ2-3; D may be TRBD1 (6 bases). The CDR3 loop spans 13 amino acids. CDR1 MDHEN and CDR2 SYDVKM come from the germline V gene. V lost 7 bases to trimming and J lost 5 bases, with 13 bases between them. DNA of the CDR3: TGTGCCAGCACCAAAACAGGGAGAGATACGCAGTATTTT. Residues: CASTKTGRDTQYF. The full variable domain, in which reference TRBV28 and TRBJ2-3 provide the parts outside the CDR3, is DVKVTQSSRYLVKRTGEKVFLECVQDMDHENMFWYRQDPGLGLRLIYFSYDVKMKEKGDIPEGYSVSREKKERFSLILESASTNQTSMYLCASTKTGRDTQYFGPGTRLTVL.